This T cell receptor (beta chain) comes out of a study of blood T cells in healthy people across ages (dated by TCRdb to the mid-2010s). About the full investigation: Template switching captured roughly one uniquely barcoded TCR beta cDNA molecule per two T cells in model experiments. Using deep sequencing normalized with unique cDNA molecular identifiers, the study measured how TCR beta repertoire diversity changes with age. For two donors (one aged 18 to 29 and one aged 80 or older), the study analyzed two additional independent replicas of 1 million unique cDNA reads from the same blood draw. To avoid experimental bias, donors of different ages were distributed randomly across sequencing lanes. Four age groups were formed from the donors: young (average approximately 15 years), middle-aged (around 37), aged (about 62) and long-lived (82). General findings and caveats noted by the study authors: The long-lived group showed more naive CD4+ T cells, fewer expanded clones and increased TCR diversity than the aged group, suggesting age selection. Because the CMV infection status of the donors was unknown, age-related changes in expanded clonotypes may potentially have been confounded. Because profiling used bulk unsorted PBMCs, naive and antigen-experienced compartments could not be compared conclusively. Estimates of total diversity from one million sequenced T cells were regarded as lower bounds and underestimates. Observed TCR beta diversity per million T cells fell roughly linearly with age, and a significant reduction was already apparent by age roughly 40. The percentage of naive T cells measured by flow cytometry correlated strongly with observed TCR beta diversity.

The donors were 40 or so Caucasian individuals from Russia, aged roughly 6 to 100 years, who were systemically healthy. About 10 milliliters of peripheral blood were collected from each donor into EDTA-treated Vacutainer tubes. PBMCs were isolated by Ficoll-Paque density-gradient centrifugation, with at least 6 million obtained per sample. Total RNA, at least 5.5 micrograms per sample, was extracted from PBMCs with Trizol reagent. Naive CD45RAhigh/CD27high T cell percentages were measured by flow cytometry on a PBMC aliquot from every donor. This clonotype was picked up many times. Its antigen remains unidentified. Base qualities are not recorded, but no much larger clone differs from it by a single base. The method behind the library was 5' RACE. The listed sequencing device is Illumina HiSeq 2500. A second roughly 6 to 11 cycle PCR used a sample-barcoded 5' primer and a J-beta primer mix. A unique molecular identifier was introduced onto each TCR beta cDNA molecule by a template-switch 5' adaptor carrying 12 random nucleotides. Each sample yielded at least 2.5 million CDR3-containing paired-end reads. First-strand cDNA was synthesized from all RNA with the Mint cDNA synthesis kit, primed by a TRBC-specific oligonucleotide. After uracil-DNA glycosylase treatment, a first 18-cycle PCR used universal primers M1SS and BC2_uni_R on all cDNA. Turning to the authors' computational methods: For normalization, 1 million high-quality reads, each with a distinct molecular identifier, were randomly selected from each sample. Instead of being binned into consensus sequences, reads with shared molecular identifiers were discarded. MiTCR, set to a Q25 quality threshold and the strictest error-elimination algorithm, was used for CDR3 identification, clonotype clustering and error correction. Lower-bound total TCR beta diversity was estimated with a nonparametric unseen species model using Euler transformation. TCRdb itself trimmed the public reads at Q25 with fastp, ran MiXCR and retained productive beta chains. Entries that share a CDR3 protein sequence are merged under the most common genes and DNA. The V and J calls were determined by TCRdb, not by the authors. This sample holds 550,000 to 650,000 distinct CDR3 sequences; approximately 30% were observed only once. The ten most abundant clones make up about 15% of the sample.

Compared with germline, V lacks 5 bases and J lacks 7 bases; bases without a gene match: 12. The CDR3 runs 16 amino acids, cysteine and phenylalanine included. The CDR3 DNA has 48 bases and is translated from base 1. The germline V gene supplies CDR1 SGHTA and CDR2 FQGNSA. The receptor chain draws on TRBV7-2 and TRBJ2-1; TRBD2 fits 9 bases in the junction. The sequence was collected from an elderly woman in good health. Sequenced sample: blood. CDR3 sequence: CASSPPGLAIINEQFF. The DNA sequence follows: TGTGCCAGCAGCCCACCGGGACTAGCTATAATAAATGAGCAGTTCTTC.